A single T cell receptor (beta chain) is shown here with its context. Graft samples were processed, releasing intraepithelial and lamina propria lymphocytes. Assay: immunoSEQ multiplex PCR; the TCRdb copy retains only in-frame clones and omits some. This table has about 15,000 clones, roughly 78% appearing once. The data belong to a study of graft-versus-host responses after intestinal transplantation. J gave up 9 bases and V 0 bases, and 5 bases lay outside the gene matches. CDR1 and CDR2 from the germline V gene are MDHEN and SYDVKM. The CDR3 covers 14 residues. Here the sequenced sample was ileum tissue, taken roughly 110 days after intestinal transplant. The receptor was derived from a human patient who received an intestinal transplant, so some T cells may come from the graft donor. The V gene is TRBV28, the J gene TRBJ2-1; 7 nucleotides agree with TRBD1. CDR3 residues: CASSLWSGGTEQFF. CDR3 bases: TGTGCCAGCAGTTTATGGTCAGGGGGAACTGAGCAGTTCTTC.